This TCR beta chain was identified in a study of early T cells in non-severe SARS-CoV-2 infection. This clonotype was seen a handful of times. Its target is unknown. TCRdb re-derived calls from the 5' RACE reads in MiXCR, one entry per CDR3 protein. The repertoire has around 70,000 distinct CDR3 sequences, more than 9% of them found once; the top ten carry about 1.7%. Overall study findings and caveats: Matching with VDJdb favored anti-spike CD8 responses (missing private and CD4 specificities).

The germline CDR1 and CDR2 sequences are SGHVS and FQNEAQ. Trimming pared 1 base from V and 7 bases from J, leaving 14 bases between. The CDR3 covers 15 residues. This TCR derives from an adult who was a healthcare worker with PCR-confirmed SARS-CoV-2 infection or an uninfected control (not recorded which). Sequencing was carried out using whole blood. The chain is built from TRBV7-8 and TRBJ2-1, with D perhaps assigned TRBD1 or TRBD2 (5 bases each). CDR3 region: CASSLDRGRENEQFF. In DNA form, the CDR3 reads TGTGCCAGCAGCTTAGATCGGGGCAGGGAGAATGAGCAGTTCTTC.